The source of this T cell receptor (beta chain) is a study of CD8+ T cells in alopecia areata. The overall study: In an open-label trial, patients got 5 to 10 mg tofacitinib twice daily.

This clone was seen a single time. Extraction and reverse transcription of RNA yielded cDNA as the sequencing template. The data were produced by immunoSEQ multiplex PCR, yet TCRdb's version contains in-frame clones alone and is incomplete. The profile covers about 150,000 clones, with 75% to 90% appearing a single time and approximately 16% taken by the ten largest. Researchers gathered lesional scalp punch biopsies and peripheral blood from patients with alopecia areata. V lost 6 bases and J lost 6; bases outside the gene matches: 7. This CDR3 comprises 13 residues. Germline values: CDR1 LNHNV, CDR2 YYDKDF (reference sequence).

Sequences were derived from CD8+ T cells sorted from blood, sampled at week 0. The TCR sequence derives from a human donor with alopecia areata. V gene TRBV15 combines with J gene TRBJ2-7, with 8 bases aligning to TRBD1. The CDR3 region is CATSSRTGREQYF. Here the CDR3 DNA reads TGTGCCACCAGTTCAAGGACAGGGCGCGAGCAGTACTTC.